A selection of T cell receptor beta chains follows, all from one sample in a study of cytotoxic CD8 clonotypes in ibrutinib-treated CLL. TCRdb keeps only in-frame clones here, not all; method: immunoSEQ multiplex PCR. The top ten hold 7.6% of the sample, which has over 140,000 clones, around 82% seen once. Specimen: PBMCs, collected after 36 months of ibrutinib treatment. All receptors come from a human donor with chronic lymphocytic leukemia. Each CDR3 is given without its conserved first and last residue. Each record gives: J gene, V gene, clone size, CDR3 protein. Not all rows give a size; the values are once, few, many and, for expanded clones, a class.

>TRBJ2-1|TRBV20-1|-
SVQGHNEQF
>TRBJ2-3|TRBV18|once
ASSPSARTDTQY
>TRBJ2-7|TRBV7-9|-
ASSLARYEQY
>TRBJ1-5|TRBV2|-
ASSDNTHQPQH
>TRBJ1-2|TRBV6-5|-
ASRVQGVVYGYT
>TRBJ1-6|TRBV11-2|once
ASSRVFTDFYNSPLH
>TRBJ1-1|TRBV28|-
ASSKGQVTAF
>TRBJ1-5|TRBV27|-
ASRDRAFLRNNQPQH
>TRBJ2-7|TRBV7-9|-
ASSDTGTGVAYEQY
>TRBJ2-2|TRBV5-1|once
ASSAVGFGELF
>TRBJ2-7|TRBV19|-
ASGQGYEQY
>TRBJ1-2|TRBV25-1|-
ASTPRVSGYT
>TRBJ2-4|TRBV14|few
ASSRTGRGNIQY
>TRBJ1-4|TRBV29-1|-
SVEEGQGLSTNEKLF
>TRBJ2-5|TRBV18|-
ASSPTGTRQETQY
>TRBJ2-3|TRBV29-1|-
STGGLAGTTDTQY
>TRBJ2-7|TRBV28|-
ASSLDRYEQY
>TRBJ2-1|TRBV6-1|-
ASTPRGYNEQF
>TRBJ1-3|TRBV19|-
ASRVNSRTRIRSGNTIY
>TRBJ1-3|TRBV27|-
ASMGLSGNTIY
>TRBJ2-2|TRBV5-1|few
ASSRLAGRTGELF
>TRBJ2-3|TRBV7-9|-
ASRSRLASSTDTQY
>TRBJ2-1|TRBV7-3|-
ASSYSEGDSPNEPSQF
>TRBJ2-4|TRBV7-3|-
ASSPLATGIQY
>TRBJ2-1|TRBV9|few
ASSVGSDRGWRRQF
>TRBJ1-1|TRBV29-1|-
SVEAPEAF
>TRBJ2-7|TRBV7-9|-
ASSLVKLASTSYEQY
>TRBJ1-6|TRBV5-1|-
ASRGVNSPLH
>TRBJ2-3|TRBV29-1|-
SVAGSGGTDTQY
>TRBJ1-5|TRBV28|-
ASFKGFSNQPQH
>TRBJ2-1|TRBV4-2|-
ASSQDPLAGGDNEQF
>TRBJ1-4|TRBV30|-
AWSPSGQSIQEKLF
>TRBJ1-1|TRBV2|-
ASSEYLYTEAF
>TRBJ2-6|TRBV9|-
ASSHGSSGANVLT
>TRBJ2-7|TRBV5-1|-
ASSLYPYEQY
>TRBJ2-2|TRBV27|-
ASSAPYVNGELF
>TRBJ2-3|TRBV10-2|-
ASGRDTQY
>TRBJ2-3|TRBV29-1|-
SVDAQNTDTQY
>TRBJ1-4|TRBV6-1|once
ASSDRGGDRNEKLF
>TRBJ2-7|TRBV28|-
ASSYSVKAGPSSYEQY
>TRBJ2-7|TRBV5-1|-
ASSFIPSSSGSPYEQY
>TRBJ1-2|TRBV19|-
ASSPTSAKGLFYGYT
>TRBJ1-2|TRBV15|-
ATSRGQDYGYT